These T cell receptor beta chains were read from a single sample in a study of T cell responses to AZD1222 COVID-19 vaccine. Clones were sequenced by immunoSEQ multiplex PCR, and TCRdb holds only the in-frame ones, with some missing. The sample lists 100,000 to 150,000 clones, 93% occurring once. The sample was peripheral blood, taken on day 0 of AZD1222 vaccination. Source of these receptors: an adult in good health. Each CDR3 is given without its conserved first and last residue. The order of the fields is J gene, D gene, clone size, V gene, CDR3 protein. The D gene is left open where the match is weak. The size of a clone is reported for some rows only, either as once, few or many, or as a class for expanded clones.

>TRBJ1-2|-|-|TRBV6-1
ASSDGRGIYGYT
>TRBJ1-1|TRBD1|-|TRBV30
AWSIRRGQGDTEAF
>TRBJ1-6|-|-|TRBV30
AWSRGGGRPYNSPLH
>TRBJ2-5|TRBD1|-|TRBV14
ASSQDPGRGLETQY
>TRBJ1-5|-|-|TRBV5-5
ASSLDAIQPQH
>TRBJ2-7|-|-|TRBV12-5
ASGLVLGPNYEQY
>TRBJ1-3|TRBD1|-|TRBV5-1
ASRGTATGGNTIY
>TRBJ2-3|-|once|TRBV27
ASSLRGTGSDTQY
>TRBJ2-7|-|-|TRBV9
ASSVEVGPYEQY
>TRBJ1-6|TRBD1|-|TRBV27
ASRRQGDNSPLH
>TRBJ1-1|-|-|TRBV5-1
ASSLGGKAF
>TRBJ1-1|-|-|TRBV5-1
ASSLVGLNTEAF
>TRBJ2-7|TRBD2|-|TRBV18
ASSPRVAGDRYEQY
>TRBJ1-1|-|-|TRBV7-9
ASSLSGPKAF
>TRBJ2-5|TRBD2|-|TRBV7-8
AIDRLAGRKKETQY
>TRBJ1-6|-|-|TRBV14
ASSRKRGLNYNSPLH
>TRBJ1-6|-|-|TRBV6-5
ASSLGARSSPLH
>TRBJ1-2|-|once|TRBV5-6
ASSLDRVNYGYT
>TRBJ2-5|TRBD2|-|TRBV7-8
ASSLVGGDGETQY
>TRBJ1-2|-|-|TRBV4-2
ASSPPSSEGYT
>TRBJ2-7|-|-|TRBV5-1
ASKAVLSSLYEQY
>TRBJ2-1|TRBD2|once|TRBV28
ASTSSGVESSYNEQF
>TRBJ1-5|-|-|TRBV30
AWSGRTDNQPQH
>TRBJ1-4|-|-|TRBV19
ASSIVPQPNEKLF
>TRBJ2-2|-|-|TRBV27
ASRLGGVGGELF
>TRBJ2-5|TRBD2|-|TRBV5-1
ASSYNGLAGGPEETQY
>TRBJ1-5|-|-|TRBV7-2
ASSIGLNSNQPQH
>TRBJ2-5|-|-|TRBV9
ASSDRQGLKTQY
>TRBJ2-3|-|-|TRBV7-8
ASSPRGRLGTDTQY
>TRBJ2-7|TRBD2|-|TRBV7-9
ASSSGTRPREQY
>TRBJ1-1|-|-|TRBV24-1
ATSDSGAPGTEAF
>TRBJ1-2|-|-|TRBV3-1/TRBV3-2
ASSQEGDYGYT
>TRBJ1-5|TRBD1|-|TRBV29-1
SVQSGTGGQPQH
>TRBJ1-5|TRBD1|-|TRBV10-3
AISGDRGEPQH
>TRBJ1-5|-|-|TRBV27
ASSLSAVNQPQH
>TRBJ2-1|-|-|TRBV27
ASRPGTSPTMQF
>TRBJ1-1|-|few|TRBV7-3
ASSFGANTEAF
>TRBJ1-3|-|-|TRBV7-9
ASSLTGFGNTIY
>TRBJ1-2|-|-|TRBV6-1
ASSDRRIVDYGYT
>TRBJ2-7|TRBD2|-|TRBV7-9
ASSLAWEGHEQY
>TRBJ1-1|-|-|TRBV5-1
ASSSTGTEAF
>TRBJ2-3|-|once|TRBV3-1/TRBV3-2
ASSPSLGGGFGVDTQY
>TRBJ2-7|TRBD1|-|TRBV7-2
ASSPSWDRGYEQY
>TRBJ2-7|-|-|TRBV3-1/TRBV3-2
ASSQGKKWIYEQY
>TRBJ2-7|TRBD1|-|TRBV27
ASSYGQGAYEQY
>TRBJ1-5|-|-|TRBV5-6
ASSLAGKGGQPQH
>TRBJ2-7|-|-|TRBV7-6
ASSQRGALFYEQY
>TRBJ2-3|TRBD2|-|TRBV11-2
ASSFSGATDTQY
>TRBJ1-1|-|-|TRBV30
AWTRELVGDEAF